The next 11 T cell receptor beta chains were all read from a single sample in a study of cytomegalovirus exposure and HLA in healthy donors (dated by TCRdb to 2015 to 2018). Library preparation employed the immunoSEQ multiplex PCR assay. For the multiplex PCR, a mixture combining 60 forward primers for TCR Vbeta segments and 13 reverse primers for TCR Jbeta segments was used. The clones in this table, taken by TCRdb from immuneACCESS, are in-frame only. Not every clone is retained; where verified, under half of the shortfall comes from an unresolved V gene, and the cause of the rest is unknown. The sample table contains just under 250,000 clones; only one count was recorded for about four fifths of them. The ten largest make up around 5% of the sample. Sequencing used PBMCs. Source of these receptors: a woman between 40 and 55 years old in good health and CMV-seropositive.

The V and J genes are TRBV4-2 and TRBJ2-3; 7 nucleotides align to TRBD2. CDR3 length: 17 amino acids. The germline V gene has CDR1 LGHNA and CDR2 YNFKEQ. V trimming: 0 bases; J trimming: 0 bases; junction bases outside the gene matches: 6. In DNA form, the CDR3 reads TGTGCCAGCAGCCAAGAACCAGCGGGGATTAGCACAGATACGCAGTATTTT. Protein product: CASSQEPAGISTDTQYF.

V and J are TRBV29-1 and TRBJ2-2; D is possibly TRBD1 (6 bases). With 4 bases removed from V and 0 bases from J, the gap between germline ends came to 6 bases. The CDR3 spans 13 residues. In germline, CDR1 is SQVTM, CDR2 ANQGSEA. The CDR3 DNA sequence: TGCAGCGTTGGGACAGCGAACACCGGGGAGCTGTTTTTT. It encodes CSVGTANTGELFF.

V gene TRBV7-3 combines with J gene TRBJ2-2; 8 bases agree with TRBD2. With 5 bases clipped from V and 6 bases from J, the junction kept 5 bases outside the gene matches. The germline gives CDR1 SGHTA, CDR2 FQGTGA. The CDR3 length is 14 residues. The CDR3 reads CASSPSGLAGELFF. The CDR3 DNA reads TGTGCCAGCAGCCCATCGGGACTAGCCGGGGAGCTGTTTTTT.

A few counts support this clone. The rearrangement links TRBV30 to TRBJ2-1; TRBD1 matches at 9 bases. CDR1 GTSNPN and CDR2 SVGIG come from the germline V gene (reference sequence). V lost 5 bases, J lost 6 bases, and 5 bases stayed unmatched. The CDR3 has 13 residues. The CDR3 region is CAWRDRAFNEQFF. CDR3 nucleotide sequence: TGTGCCTGGCGGGACAGGGCGTTCAATGAGCAGTTCTTC.

The chain carries TRBV19 and TRBJ1-2, with unresolved D. V lost 2 bases, J lost 5 bases, and 9 bases lay in between. Per the germline V gene, CDR1 is LNHDA and CDR2 is SQIVND (reference sequence). The CDR3 extends over 13 amino acids. The CDR3 loop reads CASSITPGYGYTF. CDR3 DNA sequence: TGTGCCAGTAGTATAACGCCAGGTTATGGCTACACCTTC.

This clone was found a few times. V usage is TRBV9 and J usage is TRBJ2-7, with a weak D call TRBD1 (6 bases). There are 15 residues in the CDR3. V gave up 0 bases and J gave up 3 bases, with 13 bases separating them. Germline CDR1 is SGDLS and CDR2 is YYNGEE. CDR3 sequence reads: CASSVEGQGYYEQYF. The CDR3 nucleotides read TGTGCCAGCAGCGTAGAGGGCCAGGGGTACTACGAGCAGTACTTC.

Remarks on this clone: Other DNA sequences from this sample encode an identical CDR3 as well. The chain employs TRBV7-9 and TRBJ1-1; a possible D gene is TRBD1 (5 bases). The CDR3 has 14 residues. Germline CDR1 is SEHNR and CDR2 is FQNEAQ (reference sequence). The V end was cut by 4 bases, the J end by 5 bases, with 14 bases between. CDR3 amino acids: CASSSLTGGTEAFF. In DNA, the CDR3 is TGTGCCAGCAGCTCCCTGACTGGGGGGACTGAAGCTTTCTTT.

The chain employs TRBV7-2 and TRBJ2-7; 10 bases align to TRBD2. With 1 base clipped from V and 3 bases from J, the junction kept 3 bases outside the gene matches. This CDR3 has 15 amino acids. Germline V gives CDR1 SGHTA, CDR2 FQGNSA. The CDR3 sequence: CASSLELAGLYEQYF. CDR3 DNA: TGTGCCAGCAGCTTAGAACTAGCGGGGCTCTACGAGCAGTACTTC.

The table lists this clone with a few counts. V gene TRBV4-1 combines with J gene TRBJ1-1; 11 positions agree with TRBD1. The CDR3 contains 16 residues. Germline CDR1 MGHRA, CDR2 YSYEKL. The J segment lost 4 bases and the V segment lost 4 bases, leaving 8 bases of the junction unmatched. The DNA of the CDR3 is TGCGCCAGCAGCCGCCGGACAGGGGGCGATAGCACTGAAGCTTTCTTT. Its translation is CASSRRTGGDSTEAFF.

CDR3 nucleotides: TGTGCCAGCAGTGAACGGCCAGGGGGCGCGGGAGATACGCAGTATTTT. Protein product: CASSERPGGAGDTQYF. The chain is built from TRBV6-1 and TRBJ2-3; 8 bases map to TRBD1. The CDR3 has 16 residues. After removal of 2 bases from V and 5 bases from J, the junction contained 9 bases not matched to a gene. The V gene's germline CDR1 is MNHNS and CDR2 SASEGT.

This clone has only a few counts. The CDR3 loop is CASSETFSYEQYF. The CDR3 region has the DNA TGTGCCAGCAGTGAGACTTTCTCCTACGAGCAGTACTTC. V usage is TRBV6-5 and J usage is TRBJ2-7; no clear D gene. V was clipped by 5 bases and J by 0 bases, with 8 bases between them. The CDR3 is 13 residues long. The germline V gene encodes CDR1 MNHEY and CDR2 SVGAGI.